The present T cell receptor (beta chain) was sequenced within a study of response to subunit inactivated influenza vaccine. MiXCR was run by TCRdb on the RT-PCR reads, yielding one entry per CDR3 protein. The table includes around 480,000 distinct CDR3 sequences, more than 15% detected once. The material sequenced was CD4+ T cells sorted from PBMCs, taken less than 25 months after vaccination. The TCR comes from a man between 50 and 69 years old who received an inactivated influenza vaccine.

CDR3 amino acids: CASSYSTPYNEQFF. CDR3 nucleotides: TGTGCCAGCAGTTACTCAACGCCCTACAATGAGCAGTTCTTC. The chain recombines TRBV6-5 with TRBJ2-1; D is ambiguous. Looked up from germline, CDR1 is MNHEY and CDR2 is SVGAGI. Trimming left V 0 bases short and J 2 bases short, with 5 bases between. The CDR3 has 14 amino acids.